This TCR beta chain was recorded in a study of cytomegalovirus exposure and HLA in healthy donors. Losses at the gene ends were 0 bases for V and 6 bases for J; bases not matched to a gene: 9. This CDR3 comprises 18 residues. Germline CDR1 reads SNHLY; CDR2 reads FYNNEI. Sequenced by immunoSEQ multiplex PCR; TCRdb stores in-frame clones only, minus some. The data show 150,000 or so clones, 85% to 90% seen once. Sequences were obtained from PBMCs. The chain joins TRBV2 to TRBJ2-5; 14 bases are a match to TRBD2. This sequence was found in a woman aged 18 to 35 in good health and CMV-seropositive. The chain's CDR3 is CASSEARLAGGPSKTQYF. CDR3 bases: TGTGCCAGCAGTGAAGCTAGACTAGCGGGAGGGCCTAGCAAGACCCAGTACTTC.